The 30 T cell receptor beta chains below all came from one sample that was sequenced in a study of blood T cell repertoires in COVID-19. TCRdb's copy holds only in-frame clones and misses some; the assay was immunoSEQ multiplex PCR. The sample carries roughly 100,000 clones, 80% to 90% recorded once. Sequencing was carried out using peripheral blood. Receptors originate from a woman aged 25 to 45 with acute or convalescent COVID-19.

The gene calls are TRBV3-1 (or the pseudogene TRBV3-2) and TRBJ1-2, with a weak D call TRBD1 (6 bases). Germline V gene lookup returns CDR1 LGHDT and CDR2 YNNKEL (reference sequence). This CDR3 comprises 14 residues. The V end was cut by 3 bases, the J end by 7 bases, with 15 bases between. The CDR3 region has the DNA TGTGCCAGCAGCCACCGGGGGGCCGATGGTGGCTACACCTTC. Residues: CASSHRGADGGYTF.

The chain joins TRBV28 to TRBJ1-1, with D possibly TRBD1 on 5 matching bases. The CDR3 contains 15 residues. V lost 2 bases to trimming and J lost 0 bases, with 10 bases between them. Per germline, CDR1 MDHEN and CDR2 SYDVKM. For the CDR3, the DNA is TGTGCCAGCAGTTTAGGGGCAGCTATGAACACTGAAGCTTTCTTT. The encoded protein is CASSLGAAMNTEAFF.

The rearrangement joins TRBV24-1 to TRBJ2-3, with 8 bases matching TRBD1. Germline trimming cut 3 bases from V and 7 bases from J; bases unmatched to any gene: 14. Germline V gene lookup returns CDR1 KGHDR and CDR2 SFDVKD. This CDR3 region has 17 residues. CDR3 sequence: CATSDPGQGRDVNTQYF. The CDR3 DNA sequence: TGTGCCACCAGTGATCCCGGACAGGGAAGAGACGTAAATACGCAGTATTTT.

This CDR3 is CASSTDRAWGIQYF. DNA of the CDR3: TGTGCCAGTAGTACGGACAGGGCTTGGGGCATTCAGTACTTC. The gene calls are TRBV19 and TRBJ2-4; 8 bases match TRBD1. There are 14 residues in the CDR3. V trimming: 4 bases; J trimming: 9 bases; junction bases outside the gene matches: 8. Germline CDR1 and CDR2: LNHDA and SQIVND (reference sequence).

The rearrangement uses TRBV19 and TRBJ2-4; tentatively, D is TRBD2 (6 bases). The V end was cut by 3 bases, the J end by 0 bases, with 12 bases between. Germline assignment: CDR1 LNHDA and CDR2 SQIVND (reference sequence). The CDR3 runs 16 residues. The CDR3 region is CASSIPGAIAKNIQYF. CDR3 DNA: TGTGCCAGTAGTATTCCGGGAGCTATAGCCAAAAACATTCAGTACTTC.

This chain joins TRBV21-1 and TRBJ2-7; the DNA was not used to check the table's D call, TRBD1. TRBV21-1 is classified as a pseudogene. This CDR3 is built from 17 residues. Here the CDR3 DNA reads TGTGCCAGCAGCCTGACTATTACAGGGGGCGTAACCTACGAGCAGTACTTC. Residues: CASSLTITGGVTYEQYF.

The chain couples TRBV28 to TRBJ1-5, with 7 bases lining up with TRBD1. CDR1 is MDHEN and CDR2 is SYDVKM in the germline V gene. This CDR3 contains 12 residues. V was pared by 6 bases and J by 7 bases, with 3 bases of the junction left unmatched. DNA for the CDR3: TGTGCCAGCAGACAGGGGAGACAGCCCCAGCATTTT. As protein: CASRQGRQPQHF. Using reference TRBV28 and TRBJ1-5 for the parts outside the CDR3, the full variable domain is DVKVTQSSRYLVKRTGEKVFLECVQDMDHENMFWYRQDPGLGLRLIYFSYDVKMKEKGDIPEGYSVSREKKERFSLILESASTNQTSMYLCASRQGRQPQHFGDGTRLSIL.

This sequence joins TRBV28 and TRBJ1-1; no clear D gene. V lost 8 bases and J 1 base, leaving 17 bases between the germline ends. The CDR3 totals 15 residues. Germline assignment: CDR1 MDHEN and CDR2 SYDVKM. This chain's CDR3 is CASCRPLTKNTEAFF. CDR3 sequence (DNA): TGTGCCAGCTGTAGGCCCCTGACAAAGAACACTGAAGCTTTCTTT.

This rearrangement joins TRBV19 to TRBJ1-5; no definite D call. V shed 0 bases and J shed 6 bases, with 9 bases lying between them. Per germline, CDR1 LNHDA and CDR2 SQIVND (reference sequence). CDR3 length: 14 residues. In DNA, the CDR3 is TGTGCCAGTAGTATAGATCCACGGGGTCAGCCCCAGCATTTT. Its protein product is CASSIDPRGQPQHF.

The rearrangement uses TRBV12-3 or TRBV12-4 and TRBJ2-2; 7 nucleotides agree with TRBD1. V lost 7 bases, J lost 4 bases, and 3 bases stayed unmatched. This CDR3 contains 13 residues. As DNA, the CDR3 is TGTGCCAGCATCACAGGGGCCACCGGGGAGCTGTTTTTT. Protein: CASITGATGELFF.

This sequence joins TRBV2 and TRBJ1-2, with 9 bases identical to TRBD1. The V segment lost 1 base and the J segment 6 bases; nucleotides outside the gene matches: 3. Germline V gives CDR1 SNHLY, CDR2 FYNNEI. This CDR3 spans 14 amino acids. The CDR3 DNA follows: TGTGCCAGCAGTGAAGAGGGGACAGGGAATGGCTACACCTTC. Encoded protein: CASSEEGTGNGYTF.

The chain uses TRBV4-2 and TRBJ1-3; 7 nucleotides match TRBD1. Germline assignment: CDR1 LGHNA and CDR2 YNFKEQ. Losses at the gene ends were 3 bases for V and 0 bases for J; bases not matched to a gene: 5. This CDR3 is 16 amino acids long. In DNA, the CDR3 is TGTGCCAGCAGCCACGGACAGGCAAGCTCTGGAAACACCATATATTTT. The encoded protein is CASSHGQASSGNTIYF.

The V gene is TRBV7-8, the J gene TRBJ2-2; possible D gene TRBD2, 5 bases. Trimming removed 0 bases at V and 5 bases at J, with 16 bases between. CDR1 is SGHVS and CDR2 is FQNEAQ in the germline V gene. The CDR3 is 17 residues long. CDR3 bases: TGTGCCAGCAGCTTAGCGACGGCAGACCCGGGAACCGGGGAGCTGTTTTTT. Its translation is CASSLATADPGTGELFF. Drawing the rest from reference TRBV7-8 and TRBJ2-2, the complete variable domain is GAGVSQSPRYKVAKRGQDVALRCDPISGHVSLFWYQQALGQGPEFLTYFQNEAQLDKSGLPSDRFFAERPEGSVSTLKIQRTQQEDSAVYLCASSLATADPGTGELFFGEGSRLTVL.

This clone was observed a handful of times. The J gene is TRBJ1-3, the V gene TRBV28, with TRBD1 as a possible D gene (5 bases). Trimming took off 0 bases at V and 7 bases at J, with 16 bases between the two ends. Germline V CDR1 and CDR2: MDHEN, SYDVKM. This CDR3 is built from 16 residues. CDR3 loop: CASSLCLDRMRNTIYF. CDR3 DNA sequence: TGTGCCAGCAGTTTATGCCTAGACAGAATGAGGAACACCATATATTTT.

The chain couples TRBV5-6 to TRBJ2-3, with D perhaps TRBD2 (6 bases). The germline CDR1 and CDR2 sequences are SGHDT and YYEEEE. This CDR3 spans 18 amino acids. The V and J ends lost 1 base and 1 base respectively, with 19 bases between them. The CDR3 region is CASSLISGTTSGTDTQYF. The CDR3 nucleotides are TGTGCCAGCAGCTTGATTAGCGGAACGACGTCCGGCACAGATACGCAGTATTTT.

The chain combines TRBV19 with TRBJ1-1; 7 positions match TRBD1. Trimming removed 5 bases from V and 8 bases from J; junction bases left unmatched: 8. The CDR3 runs 13 residues. Germline loops: CDR1 LNHDA, CDR2 SQIVND (reference sequence). Here the CDR3 reads CASSPLRDREAFF. For the CDR3, the DNA is TGTGCCAGTAGTCCTCTCCGGGACAGAGAAGCTTTCTTT.

V and J are TRBV5-1 and TRBJ2-3; D uncertain. The CDR3 has 14 amino acids. CDR1 is SGHRS, CDR2 YFSETQ, per germline. The V and J ends lost 2 bases and 4 bases respectively, with 11 bases between them. The CDR3 is CASSFGSPADTQYF. CDR3 coding DNA: TGCGCCAGCAGCTTCGGTTCACCGGCAGATACGCAGTATTTT.

The V gene is TRBV28, the J gene TRBJ2-7, with a possible D match to TRBD1 (6 bases). V was trimmed by 2 bases and J by 3 bases, leaving 17 bases between them. Germline-derived CDR1 and CDR2 are MDHEN and SYDVKM. This CDR3 region has 16 residues. CDR3 DNA: TGTGCCAGCAGTTTACCCTTGGACAGTAACTTCTACGAGCAGTACTTC. Residues: CASSLPLDSNFYEQYF.

This clone showed up just once. The gene calls are TRBV10-3 and TRBJ1-1; no clear D gene. Germline assignment: CDR1 ENHRY and CDR2 SYGVKD. V lost 2 bases and J 7 bases, leaving 5 bases between the germline ends. The CDR3 consists of 11 residues. CDR3: CAISEAGEAFF. CDR3 DNA sequence: TGTGCCATCAGTGAGGCCGGTGAAGCTTTCTTT.

This chain uses TRBV27 with TRBJ2-1, with 10 bases lining up with TRBD2. V shed 4 bases and J 6 bases; nucleotides not matched to a gene: 18. Germline V gene lookup returns CDR1 MNHEY and CDR2 SMNVEV (reference sequence). This CDR3 comprises 19 residues. CDR3: CASSWRPSSLAGATNEQFF. For the CDR3, the DNA is TGTGCCAGCAGTTGGCGTCCCTCTTCCCTAGCGGGGGCGACCAATGAGCAGTTCTTC.

The V gene is TRBV27, the J gene TRBJ1-1, with D uncertain. Germline CDR1 reads MNHEY; CDR2 reads SMNVEV (reference sequence). This CDR3 has 14 residues. The V and J ends lost 2 bases and 1 base respectively, with 8 bases between them. CDR3 loop: CASSLRGKNTEAFF. For the CDR3, the DNA is TGTGCCAGCAGTTTACGGGGAAAGAACACTGAAGCTTTCTTT.

This clone appeared once. The CDR3 loop reads CASSEAGYRSNTEAFF. CDR3 nucleotides: TGTGCCAGCAGTGAAGCGGGGTACAGGAGTAACACTGAAGCTTTCTTT. V is TRBV2 and J is TRBJ1-1; TRBD1 is a possible D gene (5 bases). CDR3 length: 16 amino acids. V was pared by 0 bases and J by 2 bases, with 13 bases between. Germline-derived CDR1 and CDR2 are SNHLY and FYNNEI. The full variable domain, completed using reference TRBV2 and TRBJ1-1, is EPEVTQTPSHQVTQMGQEVILRCVPISNHLYFYWYRQILGQKVEFLVSFYNNEISEKSEIFDDQFSVERPDGSNFTLKIRSTKLEDSAMYFCASSEAGYRSNTEAFFGQGTRLTVV.

The chain combines TRBV12-3 or TRBV12-4 with TRBJ1-5; D is ambiguous. The CDR3 totals 13 residues. V lost 5 bases and J lost 4, with 9 bases in between. The CDR3 bases are TGTGCCAGCAGTCCCAACACAAATCAGCCCCAGCATTTT. It is translated as CASSPNTNQPQHF.

The V and J genes are TRBV5-1 and TRBJ2-2; TRBD2 is a possible D gene (5 bases). Between the trimmed V and J ends, which lost 4 bases and 0 bases, there was a span of 13 bases. Germline values: CDR1 SGHRS, CDR2 YFSETQ. There are 16 residues in the CDR3. CDR3 in amino acids: CASSRLTGTNTGELFF. For the CDR3, the DNA is TGCGCCAGCAGCCGATTGACGGGGACGAACACCGGGGAGCTGTTTTTT.

This chain uses TRBV5-1 with TRBJ2-3; tentative D call: TRBD1 (6 bases). This CDR3 comprises 15 residues. V was cut by 2 bases and J by 2 bases, with 12 bases left in between. Germline lookup yields CDR1 SGHRS and CDR2 YFSETQ. The CDR3 nucleotides read TGCGCCAGCAGCTTTACGACAGGTCCCACAGATACGCAGTATTTT. Protein product: CASSFTTGPTDTQYF.

This rearrangement joins TRBV24-1 to TRBJ2-1, with 11 nucleotides matching TRBD1. V was pared by 4 bases and J by 5 bases, with 6 bases of the junction left unmatched. This CDR3 is 16 amino acids long. The germline V gene has CDR1 KGHDR and CDR2 SFDVKD. The CDR3 sequence is CATSDPRDRGNNEQFF. Here the CDR3 DNA reads TGTGCCACCAGTGACCCCCGGGACAGGGGGAACAATGAGCAGTTCTTC.

The V gene is TRBV18, the J gene TRBJ2-1; 14 positions match TRBD2. V gave up 3 bases and J gave up 9 bases; unmatched junction bases: 7. The CDR3 is 16 residues long. The germline V gene has CDR1 KGHSH and CDR2 LQKENI. CDR3 DNA: TGTGCCAGCTCACCCCCGGGACTAGCGGGGGACGGTGAGCAGTTCTTC. Translated, it gives CASSPPGLAGDGEQFF.

The chain employs TRBV2 and TRBJ2-1; 11 positions match TRBD2. CDR1 and CDR2 (germline): SNHLY, FYNNEI. Losses at the gene ends were 3 bases for V and 4 bases for J; bases not matched to a gene: 5. The CDR3 extends over 16 amino acids. This CDR3 is CASSDLAGGKYNEQFF. The DNA of the CDR3 is TGTGCCAGCAGTGATCTAGCGGGGGGTAAATACAATGAGCAGTTCTTC.

The chain joins TRBV7-2 to TRBJ1-2; 12 bases fit TRBD1. This CDR3 has 15 residues. V was pared by 4 bases and J by 7 bases, with 7 bases of the junction left unmatched. Germline V CDR1 and CDR2: SGHTA, FQGNSA. The DNA of the CDR3 is TGTGCCAGCAGCTGGAAGGGACAGGGGGCGCGTGGCTACACCTTC. Its translation: CASSWKGQGARGYTF. The full variable domain, in which reference TRBV7-2 and TRBJ1-2 provide the parts outside the CDR3, is GAGVSQSPSNKVTEKGKDVELRCDPISGHTALYWYRQSLGQGLEFLIYFQGNSAPDKSGLPSDRFSAERTGGSVSTLTIQRTQQEDSAVYLCASSWKGQGARGYTFGSGTRLTVV.

The V call is TRBV18, the J call TRBJ1-2, with D uncertain. The CDR3 extends over 13 amino acids. Germline V CDR1 and CDR2: KGHSH, LQKENI. Between the trimmed V and J ends, which lost 3 bases and 6 bases, there was a span of 11 bases. The CDR3 DNA reads TGTGCCAGCTCACCGTTTAACGGGGATGGCTACACCTTC. It yields the protein CASSPFNGDGYTF.